This T cell receptor (beta chain) was observed in a study of cytomegalovirus exposure and HLA in healthy donors. PCR was performed using 60 Vbeta and 13 Jbeta primers. Generated by immunoSEQ multiplex PCR, the TCRdb table keeps only in-frame clones and is missing some. This sample's clone table lists approximately 140,000 clones. Trimming shortened V by 0 bases and J by 3 bases, and 15 bases separated the two germline ends. In germline, CDR1 is SSHAT, CDR2 FNYEAQ (reference sequence). The CDR3 is 16 residues long. Remarks on this clone: Its antigen is unidentified.

The study's findings and limits: TCR beta V segments were, for the most part, productive about 87% or about 30% of the time in an earlier analysis. It was reported that the classifier diagnosed cytomegalovirus status with high specificity and sensitivity in both the original and validation cohorts. Within the data, a cluster of highly shared sequence variants was likely a sequencing artifact. At a 0.05 false discovery rate, a later analysis found 16,951 TCR beta sequences to be associated with HLA alleles.

The sequencing sample was made of PBMCs. The gene calls are TRBV7-7 and TRBJ2-7, with D possibly matching TRBD1 (5 bases). The sequence was obtained from a man in his forties in good health and CMV-seronegative. For the CDR3, the DNA is TGTGCCAGCAGCTTAGCAGGCGACAGACCCAACTACGAGCAGTACTTC. It translates to CASSLAGDRPNYEQYF.